This section outlines one T cell receptor beta chain sequence together with its context. Its antigen is still unknown. This sample was included in a study of cytomegalovirus exposure and HLA in healthy donors. Study results and limitations: A later examination showed that TCR association rates differed by HLA locus, with DRB1 most and HLA-C fewest. Roughly uniform depth of sequencing across donors was assumed in presence/absence analyses. Most TCR beta V segments were productive about 87% or about 30% of the time in an earlier analysis.

The CDR3 has 16 residues. Trimming shortened V by 2 bases and J by 2 bases, and 15 bases separated the two germline ends. CDR1 is KGHSH and CDR2 is LQKENI in the germline V gene. The PCR contained 60 Vbeta and 13 Jbeta primers. Repertoires were generated with immunoSEQ multiplex PCR, while TCRdb's copy carries only in-frame clones and drops some. The sample carries 120,000 or so clones, approximately 80% recorded once. The source material was PBMCs. The origin of this receptor is a man aged 25-45 years in good health and CMV-seronegative. The chain couples TRBV18 to TRBJ1-2; D gene uncertain. DNA for the CDR3: TGTGCCAGCTCACCAATATCCGGCGGAGGAAACTATGGCTACACCTTC. It codes for CASSPISGGGNYGYTF. Full variable domain (outside the CDR3, taken from reference TRBV18 and TRBJ1-2): NAGVMQNPRHLVRRRGQEARLRCSPMKGHSHVYWYRQLPEEGLKFMVYLQKENIIDESGMPKERFSAEFPKEGPSILRIQQVVRGDSAAYFCASSPISGGGNYGYTFGSGTRLTVV.